This TCR beta chain comes out of a study of T-cell reconstitution after alpha-beta-depleted transplantation in children (dated by TCRdb to the mid-2010s). Background for the entire study: Using TCR repertoire profiling, the study quantitatively followed how T-cell immune reconstitution unfolded in children after TCRalphabeta/CD19-depleted allogeneic hematopoietic cell transplantation.

What the study reported, not specific to this receptor: The apparently early recovery of alphabetaT-cell counts about two months after transplant reportedly depended on only several hundred rapidly expanded clones that came from non-depleted graft cells. The frequencies of hyperexpanded clones fell over the following months, and after one year, T-cell counts and TCRbeta diversity were mostly attributed to newly produced T cells. In some patients, high TCRbeta diversity at day 60 was attributed to recipient T cells and intrathymic progenitors that had survived conditioning.

The sample's treatment or condition label, decoded: allogeneic hematopoietic cell transplantation with graft depleted of TCRalphabeta T cells and CD19 B cells. The transplant recipients were children given TCRalphabeta/CD19-depleted allogeneic hematopoietic cell grafts. As to this clonotype: No cognate antigen has been identified for it. The record has no base qualities; no much larger clone is one base away.

The receptor library was made with PCR. These reads were obtained on an Illumina HiSeq 2500. TCR libraries were prepared with molecular barcoding, using unique molecular identifiers to normalize TCRbeta repertoire quantification. In-frame beta chains were kept once TCRdb had trimmed the public reads at Q25 with fastp and called clones with MiXCR. Duplicate CDR3 protein sequences are folded into a single record with the most common DNA and genes. The sample has around 300,000 distinct CDR3 sequences on record, roughly 25% of them singletons. The leading ten clones occupy about 10% of the sample. The TCR was taken from a male patient aged 10 to 17 who had a stem cell transplant for acute lymphoblastic leukemia, so the T cells may come from the graft donor. Sequencing was performed on PBMCs, mostly from graft donor cells, taken 180 days after TCRalphabeta/CD19-depleted stem cell transplant.

The bases are TGCAGCGTTGATCCGGGACAGAACACCGGGGAGCTGTTTTTT. This sequence encodes CSVDPGQNTGELFF. The chain is assembled from TRBV29-1 and TRBJ2-2, with TRBD1 tentatively as D gene (6 bases match). The CDR3 numbers 14 residues from cysteine through phenylalanine. Only the CDR3 part of the read is kept: 42 bases, read in frame from the first base. Relative to germline, V is 3 bases shorter and J is 1 base shorter, with 9 bases between their ends. Reading the germline V gene gives CDR1 SQVTM and CDR2 ANQGSEA.